The entry below gives a single TCR beta chain sequence along with its context. Its antigen remains unknown. The sample is drawn from a study of T-cell memory formation after mild COVID-19. Study-level findings and limits: Cross-reactive memory seemingly joined, as some responding clones were found in pre-infection memory.

After 5'RACE with constant-segment primers, TCR alpha and TCR beta cDNA libraries carrying sample barcodes and UMIs were obtained. TCRdb used MiXCR to reprocess the 5' RACE reads, holding one entry per CDR3 protein. In the table there are roughly 450,000 distinct CDR3 sequences, around a sixth of which are singletons. CDR1 LGHNA and CDR2 YNFKEQ come from the germline V gene. V was clipped by 0 bases and J by 0 bases; unmatched bases: 4. The CDR3 extends over 16 amino acids. Sequenced: PBMCs or a T cell subset sorted from them (not recorded which). The clonotype originates from an adult woman who had mild COVID-19 (a few samples of this study predate the infection). Cell type and time point are not known. The genes are TRBV4-2 and TRBJ2-7, with 8 bases fitting TRBD2. The CDR3 is CASSQDSSGGSYEQYF. As DNA, the CDR3 is TGTGCCAGCAGCCAAGATAGCAGCGGGGGCTCCTACGAGCAGTACTTC.